This T cell receptor beta chain was sequenced during a study of T-cell reconstitution after alpha-beta-depleted transplantation in children. CDR3 length: 15 amino acids. Germline CDR1 SQVTM, CDR2 ANQGSEA. V was trimmed by 0 bases and J by 4 bases, leaving 12 bases between them. TCRbeta library construction was performed incorporating unique molecular identifiers. One entry per CDR3 protein results from TCRdb running MiXCR on the PCR reads. The sample consists of 800,000 to 1,000,000 distinct CDR3 sequences, roughly 29% of them appearing once. The study, taken as a whole, reports: By one year post-transplant, T-cell counts and diversity largely arose from T cells that were newly produced. Several patients had high TCRbeta diversity at day 60; it came from surviving recipient T cells and thymic progenitors. Several hundred expanded graft clones reportedly were the source of alpha-beta T cells about two months after transplant.

This clonotype was found a few times. Its antigen is not known. The sample was PBMCs, mostly from graft donor cells, taken 360 days after TCRalphabeta/CD19-depleted stem cell transplant. This TCR derives from a boy younger than two who had a stem cell transplant for SCID, so the T cells may come from the graft donor. The chain employs TRBV29-1 and TRBJ2-2; tentatively, D is TRBD2 (5 bases). The CDR3 coding sequence is TGCAGCGTTGAAGATGGTCGGGGTAGCACCGGGGAGCTGTTTTTT. The encoded protein is CSVEDGRGSTGELFF.